This entry lists 7 T cell receptor beta chains sequenced from one sample in a study of blood T cell repertoires in COVID-19. Clones were sequenced by immunoSEQ multiplex PCR, and TCRdb holds only the in-frame ones, with some missing. The sample records 250,000 to 350,000 clones, 75% to 95% being singletons. Material for sequencing was PBMCs or T cells enriched from blood (not recorded which). These receptors originate from a woman aged 25 to 39 who had recovered from COVID-19.

This chain links TRBV7-2 with TRBJ2-7; 9 bases agree with TRBD1. Germline-derived CDR1 and CDR2 are SGHTA and FQGNSA. This CDR3 has 15 residues. V was pared by 5 bases and J by 6 bases, with 11 bases of the junction left unmatched. This chain's CDR3 is CASSAGTGIISEQYF. CDR3 DNA: TGTGCCAGCAGCGCAGGGACAGGGATTATAAGCGAGCAGTACTTC.

The table lists this clone with a count of one. J is TRBJ1-1 and V is TRBV30, with D tentatively TRBD1 (5 bases). This CDR3 spans 15 amino acids. CDR1 is GTSNPN, CDR2 SVGIG, per germline (reference sequence). The V gene lost 4 bases and the J gene lost 0 bases, with 15 bases spanning the gap. In DNA, the CDR3 is TGTGCCTGGAAAGTTGGGGGAGGTATGAACACTGAAGCTTTCTTT. Residues: CAWKVGGGMNTEAFF.

This sequence joins TRBV13 and TRBJ1-1; D ambiguous. CDR3 length equals 14 residues. Trimming left V 5 bases short and J 1 base short, with 11 bases between. From germline, CDR1 is PRHDT and CDR2 FYEKMQ (reference sequence). CDR3 DNA sequence: TGTGCCAGCAGCCCCCGGGATTCGAACACTGAAGCTTTCTTT. It specifies CASSPRDSNTEAFF.

The V gene is TRBV30, the J gene TRBJ2-1; 7 bases match TRBD2. There are 14 residues in the CDR3. CDR1 and CDR2 from the germline V gene are GTSNPN and SVGIG (reference sequence). Unmatched junction bases numbered 11, after V lost 5 bases and J lost 7 bases. This CDR3 is CAWGFSGPRNEQFF. In DNA, the CDR3 is TGTGCCTGGGGCTTTAGCGGGCCACGGAATGAGCAGTTCTTC.

The chain couples TRBV10-3 to TRBJ2-1; TRBD2 matches 12 bases. The CDR3 loop spans 16 amino acids. Trimming took 3 bases from V and 4 from J; bases not matched to a gene: 4. Germline V gives CDR1 ENHRY, CDR2 SYGVKD. The chain's CDR3 is CAISDLTSGRYNEQFF. The CDR3 DNA is TGTGCCATCAGTGACTTGACTAGCGGGAGATACAATGAGCAGTTCTTC.

This clone has more than one count but fewer than ten. The chain links TRBV14 to TRBJ1-1; D perhaps matches TRBD1 (5 bases). The CDR3 consists of 14 residues. Germline CDR1 reads SGHDN; CDR2 reads FVKESK. V was trimmed by 4 bases and J by 7 bases, leaving 16 bases between them. This chain's CDR3 is CASSRLGLTLEAFF. The CDR3 DNA follows: TGTGCCAGCAGCCGCTTGGGACTCACGCTTGAAGCTTTCTTT. The variable domain in full, completed from reference TRBV14 and TRBJ1-1, reads EAGVTQFPSHSVIEKGQTVTLRCDPISGHDNLYWYRRVMGKEIKFLLHFVKESKQDESGMPNNRFLAERTGGTYSTLKVQPAELEDSGVYFCASSRLGLTLEAFFGQGTRLTVV.

Concerning this clone: A junction boundary mismatches the germline segment, possibly from a read error. The J gene is TRBJ1-6, the V gene TRBV28; TRBD1 matches at 9 bases. Germline loops: CDR1 MDHEN, CDR2 SYDVKM. There are 16 residues in the CDR3. CDR3 nucleotides: TGTGCCAGCTCACCTCTACAGGGGGCCACAATTTCATCCCTCCACTTT. Translating gives CASSPLQGATISSLHF.